This entry describes one T cell receptor (beta chain). The data stem from a study of control samples from healthy donors and cancer patients. Germline values: CDR1 LGHNT, CDR2 FRNRAP. J gave up 0 bases and V 5 bases, and 3 bases lay outside the gene matches. The CDR3 runs 14 residues. TCRdb keeps only in-frame clones here, not all; method: immunoSEQ multiplex PCR. The top ten clones hold over 4.5% of a sample with 110,000 to 150,000 clones, about 89% of them seen once. The specimen was blood. V is TRBV12-5 and J is TRBJ2-7; 8 bases match TRBD1. The TCR comes from a young man in good health. CDR3 residues: CASGPGTGSYEQYF. The CDR3 DNA sequence: TGTGCTAGTGGTCCGGGGACAGGCTCCTACGAGCAGTACTTC.